This T cell receptor (beta chain) is from a study of cytomegalovirus exposure and HLA in healthy donors. With 60 Vbeta and 13 Jbeta primers, the PCR was carried out. Measured with immunoSEQ multiplex PCR; TCRdb has only the in-frame clones, and not every one. The sample contains about 190,000 clones, around 86% of which appear only once. With 5 bases removed from V and 9 bases from J, the gap between germline ends came to 15 bases. Germline V CDR1 and CDR2: SGHRS, YFSETQ. The length of the CDR3 is 13 residues. The sample comprised PBMCs. V and J are TRBV5-1 and TRBJ2-1; weak D call: TRBD1 (5 bases). The TCR originated in a woman under 30 in good health and CMV-seronegative. This chain's CDR3 is CASRPDSYGEQFF. For the CDR3, the DNA is TGCGCCAGCAGACCTGACAGTTATGGTGAGCAGTTCTTC.